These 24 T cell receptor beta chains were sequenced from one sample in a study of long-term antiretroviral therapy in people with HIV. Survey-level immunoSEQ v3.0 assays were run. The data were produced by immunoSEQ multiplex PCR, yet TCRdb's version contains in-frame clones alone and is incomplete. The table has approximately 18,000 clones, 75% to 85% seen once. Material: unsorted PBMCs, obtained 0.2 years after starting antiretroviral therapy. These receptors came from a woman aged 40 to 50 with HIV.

CDR3 bases: TGTGCCAGCAGCTCCCCGAACACTGAAGCTTTCTTT. Protein: CASSSPNTEAFF. The chain links TRBV5-6 to TRBJ1-1; D not certain. Per germline, CDR1 SGHDT and CDR2 YYEEEE. Trimming took off 3 bases at V and 1 base at J, with 4 bases between the two ends. The CDR3 is 12 amino acids.

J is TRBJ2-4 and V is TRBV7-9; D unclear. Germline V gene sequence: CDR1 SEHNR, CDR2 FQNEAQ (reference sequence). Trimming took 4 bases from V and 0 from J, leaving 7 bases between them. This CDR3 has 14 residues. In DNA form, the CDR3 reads TGTGCCAGCAGCTCCACTATAGCCAAAAACATTCAGTACTTC. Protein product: CASSSTIAKNIQYF.

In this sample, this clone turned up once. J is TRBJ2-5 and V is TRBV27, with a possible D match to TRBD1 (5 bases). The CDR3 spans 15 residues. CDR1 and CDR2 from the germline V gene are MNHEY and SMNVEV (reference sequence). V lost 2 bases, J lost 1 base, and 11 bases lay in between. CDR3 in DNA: TGTGCCAGCAGTTTAGGGGCCAGGGTCCAAGAGACCCAGTACTTC. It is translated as CASSLGARVQETQYF.

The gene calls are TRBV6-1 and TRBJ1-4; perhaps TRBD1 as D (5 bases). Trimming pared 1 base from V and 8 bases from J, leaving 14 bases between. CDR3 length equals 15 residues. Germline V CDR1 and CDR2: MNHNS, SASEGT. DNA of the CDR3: TGTGCCAGCAGTGAAGGTTGGCAGGGCGCGGAAAAACTGTTTTTT. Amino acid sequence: CASSEGWQGAEKLFF.

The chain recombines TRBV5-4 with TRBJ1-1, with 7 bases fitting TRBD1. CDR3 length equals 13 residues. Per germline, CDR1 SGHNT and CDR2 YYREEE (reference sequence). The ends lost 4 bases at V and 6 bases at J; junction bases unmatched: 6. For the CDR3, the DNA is TGTGCCAGCAGCGCCCAGGGGGAAGCTGAAGCTTTCTTT. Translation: CASSAQGEAEAFF.

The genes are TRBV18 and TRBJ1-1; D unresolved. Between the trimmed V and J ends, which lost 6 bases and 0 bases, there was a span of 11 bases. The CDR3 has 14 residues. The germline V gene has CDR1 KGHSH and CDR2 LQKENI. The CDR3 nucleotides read TGTGCCAGCTCGGACCAGAGGGTGAACACTGAAGCTTTCTTT. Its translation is CASSDQRVNTEAFF.

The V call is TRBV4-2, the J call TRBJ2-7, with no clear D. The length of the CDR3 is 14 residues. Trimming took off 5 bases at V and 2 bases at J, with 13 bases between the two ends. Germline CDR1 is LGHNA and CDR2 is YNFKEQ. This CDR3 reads CASSLGSRPYEQYF. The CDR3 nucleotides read TGTGCCAGCAGCTTGGGAAGCCGCCCCTACGAGCAGTACTTC.

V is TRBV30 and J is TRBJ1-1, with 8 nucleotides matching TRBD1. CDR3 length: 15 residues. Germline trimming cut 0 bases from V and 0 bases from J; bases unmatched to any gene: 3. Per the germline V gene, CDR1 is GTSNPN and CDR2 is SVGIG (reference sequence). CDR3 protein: CAWSVLDRVNTEAFF. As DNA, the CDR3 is TGTGCCTGGAGTGTTCTGGACAGGGTGAACACTGAAGCTTTCTTT. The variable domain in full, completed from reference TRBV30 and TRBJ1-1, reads SQTIHQWPATLVQPVGSPLSLECTVEGTSNPNLYWYRQAAGRGLQLLFYSVGIGQISSEVPQNLSASRPQDRQFILSSKKLLLSDSGFYLCAWSVLDRVNTEAFFGQGTRLTVV.

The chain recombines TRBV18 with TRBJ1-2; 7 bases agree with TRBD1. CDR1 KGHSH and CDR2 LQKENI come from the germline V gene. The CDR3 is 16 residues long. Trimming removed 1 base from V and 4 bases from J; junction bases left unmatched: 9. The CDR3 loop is CASSPRDAPGGYGYTF. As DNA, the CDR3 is TGTGCCAGCTCACCACGGGACGCCCCAGGGGGCTATGGCTACACCTTC.

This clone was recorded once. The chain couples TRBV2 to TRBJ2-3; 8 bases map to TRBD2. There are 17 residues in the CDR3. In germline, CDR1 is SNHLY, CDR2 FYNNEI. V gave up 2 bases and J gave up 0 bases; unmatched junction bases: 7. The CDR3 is CASSEPGLDLSTDTQYF. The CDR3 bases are TGTGCCAGCAGTGAACCGGGACTAGACTTAAGCACAGATACGCAGTATTTT.

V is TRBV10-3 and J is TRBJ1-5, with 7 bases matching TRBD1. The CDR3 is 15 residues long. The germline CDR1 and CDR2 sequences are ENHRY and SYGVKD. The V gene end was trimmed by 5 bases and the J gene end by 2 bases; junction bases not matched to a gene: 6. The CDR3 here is CAISTDREGNQPQHF. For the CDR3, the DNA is TGTGCCATCAGTACCGACAGGGAAGGCAATCAGCCCCAGCATTTT.

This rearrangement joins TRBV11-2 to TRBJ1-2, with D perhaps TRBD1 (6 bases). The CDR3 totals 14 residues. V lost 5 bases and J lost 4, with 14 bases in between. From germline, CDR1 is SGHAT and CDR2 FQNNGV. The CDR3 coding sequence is TGTGCCAGCAGCCCCCTGGGAGGGGGCTATGGCTACACCTTC. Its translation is CASSPLGGGYGYTF.

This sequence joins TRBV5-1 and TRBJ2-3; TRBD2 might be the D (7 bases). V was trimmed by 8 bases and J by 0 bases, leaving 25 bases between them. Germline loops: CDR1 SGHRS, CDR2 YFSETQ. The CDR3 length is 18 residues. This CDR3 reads CASTRGGGRISSTDTQYF. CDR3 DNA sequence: TGCGCCAGTACCCGTGGGGGCGGGAGAATATCTAGCACAGATACGCAGTATTTT.

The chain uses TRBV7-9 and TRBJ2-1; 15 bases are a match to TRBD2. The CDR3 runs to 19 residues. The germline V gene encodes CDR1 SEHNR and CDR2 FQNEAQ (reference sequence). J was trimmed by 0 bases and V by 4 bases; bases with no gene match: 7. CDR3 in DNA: TGTGCCAGCAGCTCCGGACTAGCGGGGGGGCAGGCCTCCTACAATGAGCAGTTCTTC. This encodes CASSSGLAGGQASYNEQFF. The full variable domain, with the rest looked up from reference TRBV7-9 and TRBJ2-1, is DTGVSQNPRHKITKRGQNVTFRCDPISEHNRLYWYRQTLGQGPEFLTYFQNEAQLEKSRLLSDRFSAERPKGSFSTLEIQRTEQGDSAMYLCASSSGLAGGQASYNEQFFGPGTRLTVL.

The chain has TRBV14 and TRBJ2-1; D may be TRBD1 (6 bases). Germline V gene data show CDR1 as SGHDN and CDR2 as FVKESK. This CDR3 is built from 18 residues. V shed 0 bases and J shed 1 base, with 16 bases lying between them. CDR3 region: CASSQDWFGRGSYNEQFF. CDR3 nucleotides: TGTGCCAGCAGCCAAGATTGGTTCGGCAGGGGTTCCTACAATGAGCAGTTCTTC.

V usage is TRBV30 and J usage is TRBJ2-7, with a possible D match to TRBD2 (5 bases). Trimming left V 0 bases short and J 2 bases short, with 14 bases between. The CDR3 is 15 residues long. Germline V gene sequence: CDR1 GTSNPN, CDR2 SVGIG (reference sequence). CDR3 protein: CAWSVGERMTYEQYF. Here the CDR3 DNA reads TGTGCCTGGAGTGTAGGTGAGCGGATGACCTACGAGCAGTACTTC.

CDR3 residues: CASSYEGTEETQYF. The CDR3 coding sequence is TGTGCCAGCAGTTACGAGGGGACGGAAGAGACCCAGTACTTC. This rearrangement joins TRBV6-5 to TRBJ2-5, with D tentatively TRBD1 or TRBD2 (5 bases each). The V and J ends lost 2 bases and 3 bases respectively, with 10 bases between them. The CDR3 is 14 amino acids. The germline V gene encodes CDR1 MNHEY and CDR2 SVGAGI.

The CDR3 sequence is CATSRDLGLRSYEQYF. The CDR3 DNA sequence: TGTGCCACCAGCAGAGATCTGGGCTTACGCTCCTACGAGCAGTACTTC. The genes are TRBV15 and TRBJ2-7; D is unresolved. The CDR3 spans 16 residues. V was cut by 0 bases and J by 0 bases, with 12 bases left in between. The germline CDR1 and CDR2 sequences are LNHNV and YYDKDF (reference sequence).

CDR3 amino acids: CASSVHMAEGELFF. The CDR3 DNA is TGTGCCAGCAGTGTTCATATGGCTGAGGGGGAGCTGTTTTTT. J is TRBJ2-2 and V is TRBV2; the D is unclear. Trimming left V 4 bases short and J 8 bases short, with 14 bases between. The CDR3 sequence is 14 residues long. Germline V gives CDR1 SNHLY, CDR2 FYNNEI.

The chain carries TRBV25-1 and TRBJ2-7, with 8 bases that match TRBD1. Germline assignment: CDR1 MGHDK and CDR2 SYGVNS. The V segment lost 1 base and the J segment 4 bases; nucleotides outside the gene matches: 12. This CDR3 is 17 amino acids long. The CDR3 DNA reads TGTGCCAGCAGTGAATCCCCCGACAGGGGATGGGAATACGAGCAGTACTTC. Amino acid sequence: CASSESPDRGWEYEQYF.

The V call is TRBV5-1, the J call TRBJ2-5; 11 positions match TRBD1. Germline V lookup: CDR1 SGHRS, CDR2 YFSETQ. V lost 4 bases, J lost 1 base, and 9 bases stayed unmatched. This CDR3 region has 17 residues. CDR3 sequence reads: CASSPSPGTGGQETQYF. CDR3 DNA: TGCGCCAGCAGCCCCTCCCCGGGGACAGGGGGCCAAGAGACCCAGTACTTC.

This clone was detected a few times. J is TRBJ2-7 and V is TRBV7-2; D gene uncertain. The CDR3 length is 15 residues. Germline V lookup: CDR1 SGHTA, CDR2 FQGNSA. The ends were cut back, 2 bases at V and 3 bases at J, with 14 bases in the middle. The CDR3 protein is CASSLRNQANYEQYF. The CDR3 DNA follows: TGTGCCAGCAGCTTAAGGAATCAGGCGAACTACGAGCAGTACTTC.

The CDR3 DNA reads as TGCGCCAGCAGCGCTACCCGGGCAGAAGGGGAGACCCAGTACTTC. Its protein product is CASSATRAEGETQYF. This sequence joins TRBV5-1 and TRBJ2-5; D ambiguous. Germline lookup yields CDR1 SGHRS and CDR2 YFSETQ. Trimming stripped 4 bases from V and 5 bases from J, with 18 bases between. This CDR3 has 15 residues.

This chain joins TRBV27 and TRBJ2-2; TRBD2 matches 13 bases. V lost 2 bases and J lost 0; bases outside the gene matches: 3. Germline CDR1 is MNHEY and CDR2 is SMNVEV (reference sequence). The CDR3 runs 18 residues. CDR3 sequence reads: CASSLRGTSGTNTGELFF. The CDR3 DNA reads TGTGCCAGCAGTTTAAGGGGGACTAGCGGGACGAACACCGGGGAGCTGTTTTTT.